The next 31 T cell receptor beta chains were all read from a single sample in a study of blood T cell repertoires in COVID-19. The method was immunoSEQ multiplex PCR; TCRdb's version includes in-frame clones alone and lacks a portion of them. The sample carries 200,000 to 300,000 clones, roughly 80% recorded once. Source material: peripheral blood. These TCRs come from an elderly woman with acute or convalescent COVID-19.

The chain recombines TRBV24-1 with TRBJ2-5; 10 bases align to TRBD1. The CDR3 contains 16 residues. V gave up 4 bases and J gave up 5 bases; unmatched junction bases: 9. Per the germline V gene, CDR1 is KGHDR and CDR2 is SFDVKD. The CDR3 protein is CATSDSGQGVVETQYF. In DNA form, the CDR3 reads TGTGCCACCAGTGACTCCGGACAGGGGGTAGTGGAGACCCAGTACTTC.

For the CDR3, the DNA is TGTGCCAGCAGCCCGGACAGGAACACCGGGGAGCTGTTTTTT. Translating gives CASSPDRNTGELFF. The V and J genes are TRBV7-9 and TRBJ2-2, with a weak D call TRBD1 (6 bases). CDR1 and CDR2 (germline): SEHNR, FQNEAQ (reference sequence). V lost 5 bases to trimming and J lost 1 base, with 8 bases between them. The CDR3 runs to 14 residues.

This chain joins TRBV5-4 and TRBJ2-6; a possible D gene is TRBD1 (5 bases). CDR3 length equals 16 residues. The germline V gene has CDR1 SGHNT and CDR2 YYREEE (reference sequence). Trimming left V 1 base short and J 2 bases short, with 10 bases between. The chain's CDR3 is CASSLSAGTGANVLTF. The CDR3 coding sequence is TGTGCCAGCAGCTTGAGTGCAGGGACTGGGGCCAACGTCCTGACTTTC.

This clone showed up just once. The chain joins TRBV28 to TRBJ1-1; D gene unclear. Germline values: CDR1 MDHEN, CDR2 SYDVKM. The CDR3 covers 14 residues. V lost 4 bases and J 0 bases, leaving 9 bases between the germline ends. In DNA, the CDR3 is TGTGCCAGCAGTTCCGGACTGATGAACACTGAAGCTTTCTTT. This translates into CASSSGLMNTEAFF.

The CDR3 sequence is CASSQAKGDSDNEKLFF. In DNA, the CDR3 is TGTGCCAGCAGCCAAGCGAAGGGGGACAGTGATAATGAAAAACTGTTTTTT. The V gene is TRBV3-1 (or the pseudogene TRBV3-2), the J gene TRBJ1-4; the match to TRBD1 covers 7 bases. V was clipped by 1 base and J by 4 bases; unmatched bases: 9. This CDR3 contains 17 residues. The germline CDR1 and CDR2 sequences are LGHDT and YNNKEL (reference sequence).

The chain uses TRBV12-3 or TRBV12-4 and TRBJ2-7, with D maybe TRBD2 (6 bases). Trimming removed 5 bases at V and 3 bases at J, with 11 bases between. The CDR3 sequence is 13 residues long. CDR3 sequence (DNA): TGTGCCAGCAGTCCGGGGACTGTCTACGAGCAGTACTTC. Translating it yields CASSPGTVYEQYF.

The chain has TRBV11-2 and TRBJ2-4; D possibly corresponds to TRBD2 (6 bases). V gave up 5 bases and J gave up 6 bases, with 17 bases separating them. The CDR3 runs 15 residues. The germline CDR1 and CDR2 sequences are SGHAT and FQNNGV. This chain's CDR3 is CASSPGLPSLNIQYF. The CDR3, as DNA: TGTGCCAGCAGCCCGGGACTGCCCTCCCTAAACATTCAGTACTTC.

The V call is TRBV2, the J call TRBJ2-3; 8 bases fit TRBD2. Germline CDR1 SNHLY, CDR2 FYNNEI. The CDR3 spans 15 residues. Germline trimming cut 4 bases from V and 0 bases from J; bases unmatched to any gene: 3. CDR3 nucleotide sequence: TGTGCCAGCAGTGTGGCGGGGGGTAGCACAGATACGCAGTATTTT. Translated, it gives CASSVAGGSTDTQYF.

The chain employs TRBV27 and TRBJ2-2, with D possibly TRBD2 on 6 matching bases. Germline CDR1 MNHEY, CDR2 SMNVEV (reference sequence). The CDR3 runs 14 residues. Trimming cost V 3 bases and J 5 bases, with 10 bases left between them. The CDR3 loop reads CASSFGRQTGELFF. The CDR3 bases are TGTGCCAGCAGTTTCGGGAGACAGACCGGGGAGCTGTTTTTT.

This chain's CDR3 is CASSVGRMGGNEQFF. As DNA, the CDR3 is TGTGCCAGCAGTGTCGGGAGAATGGGTGGCAATGAGCAGTTCTTC. The rearrangement joins TRBV2 to TRBJ2-1, with D possibly matching TRBD2 (6 bases). Trimming removed 4 bases at V and 6 bases at J, with 16 bases between. This CDR3 is built from 15 residues. Germline-derived CDR1 and CDR2 are SNHLY and FYNNEI.

The chain joins TRBV11-2 to TRBJ2-7; 7 bases match TRBD1. CDR1 SGHAT and CDR2 FQNNGV come from the germline V gene. The CDR3 totals 14 residues. Trimming at V came to 1 base and at J to 3 bases, leaving 3 bases not matched to a gene. The CDR3, as DNA: TGTGCCAGCAGCTTAGGGGCAGGGGGCTACGAGCAGTACTTC. Its translation is CASSLGAGGYEQYF.

CDR3 loop: CASSYSTGWGYGYTF. The DNA of the CDR3 is TGTGCCAGCAGTTACTCGACGGGGTGGGGCTATGGCTACACCTTC. The chain combines TRBV6-5 with TRBJ1-2; D unclear. The V gene's germline CDR1 is MNHEY and CDR2 SVGAGI. CDR3 length: 15 residues. Trimming stripped 0 bases from V and 4 bases from J, with 12 bases between.

DNA for the CDR3: TGTGCCAGCAGAACTACAGGGGGCACCTATGGCTACACCTTC. This translates into CASRTTGGTYGYTF. The chain joins TRBV27 to TRBJ1-2, with 9 bases that match TRBD1. CDR3 length: 14 amino acids. Germline loops: CDR1 MNHEY, CDR2 SMNVEV (reference sequence). V was clipped by 6 bases and J by 4 bases; unmatched bases: 6.

The chain uses TRBV9 and TRBJ2-5, with TRBD2 matching over 8 bases. Trimming took 3 bases from V and 2 from J; bases not matched to a gene: 9. This CDR3 comprises 16 residues. The germline V gene encodes CDR1 SGDLS and CDR2 YYNGEE. The CDR3 region has the DNA TGTGCCAGCAGCGCCCCGGGGGGGCCGGTTCAAGAGACCCAGTACTTC. It codes for CASSAPGGPVQETQYF.

The rearrangement uses TRBV3-1 (or the pseudogene TRBV3-2) and TRBJ1-5; perhaps TRBD1 as D (5 bases). The CDR3 consists of 15 residues. V lost 0 bases and J 6 bases, leaving 12 bases between the germline ends. Germline V CDR1 and CDR2: LGHDT, YNNKEL (reference sequence). CDR3: CASSQDFGGGQPQHF. DNA for the CDR3: TGTGCCAGCAGCCAAGATTTCGGCGGGGGTCAGCCCCAGCATTTT.

This clone has more than one count but fewer than ten. The rearrangement uses TRBV3-1 (or the pseudogene TRBV3-2) and TRBJ2-7; 14 bases are a match to TRBD2. J was trimmed by 6 bases and V by 4 bases; bases with no gene match: 2. This CDR3 is 14 amino acids long. The V gene's germline CDR1 is LGHDT and CDR2 YNNKEL (reference sequence). In nucleotides, the CDR3 is TGTGCCAGCAGCCTGACTAGCGGGGGGGGCGAGCAGTACTTC. This translates into CASSLTSGGGEQYF.

This chain links TRBV7-2 with TRBJ1-1; D is perhaps TRBD1 (5 bases). The V end lost 1 base, the J end lost 1 base, and 7 bases lay between the germline ends. CDR3 length equals 14 residues. Germline V gene data show CDR1 as SGHTA and CDR2 as FQGNSA. The CDR3 protein is CASSLVGENTEAFF. As DNA, the CDR3 is TGTGCCAGCAGCTTAGTAGGGGAGAACACTGAAGCTTTCTTT.

The rearrangement uses TRBV30 and TRBJ2-2; perhaps TRBD1 as D (5 bases). CDR3 size: 15 residues. Trimming stripped 4 bases from V and 0 bases from J, with 12 bases between. Germline CDR1 is GTSNPN and CDR2 is SVGIG (reference sequence). The CDR3 loop is CAWTPRTPNTGELFF. As DNA, the CDR3 is TGTGCCTGGACTCCCCGGACACCGAACACCGGGGAGCTGTTTTTT. Full variable domain (missing parts from reference TRBV30 and TRBJ2-2): SQTIHQWPATLVQPVGSPLSLECTVEGTSNPNLYWYRQAAGRGLQLLFYSVGIGQISSEVPQNLSASRPQDRQFILSSKKLLLSDSGFYLCAWTPRTPNTGELFFGEGSRLTVL.

The chain has TRBV11-2 and TRBJ1-2; 12 nucleotides match TRBD1. Germline trimming cut 6 bases from V and 7 bases from J; bases unmatched to any gene: 15. Germline V gene sequence: CDR1 SGHAT, CDR2 FQNNGV. CDR3 size: 17 residues. CDR3 residues: CASRRPGAGQGASGYTF. The CDR3 DNA follows: TGTGCCAGCAGACGTCCTGGGGCGGGACAGGGGGCATCTGGCTACACCTTC.

This sequence joins TRBV2 and TRBJ2-7, with TRBD2 as a possible D gene (6 bases). CDR1 and CDR2 from the germline V gene are SNHLY and FYNNEI. CDR3 length: 16 residues. The V end was cut by 4 bases, the J end by 2 bases, with 18 bases between. The CDR3 is CASSGGLGKVPYEQYF. Written as DNA, the CDR3 is TGTGCCAGCAGTGGGGGACTGGGGAAAGTACCCTACGAGCAGTACTTC.

The rearrangement joins TRBV19 to TRBJ1-2; 10 bases map to TRBD1. Germline V CDR1 and CDR2: LNHDA, SQIVND (reference sequence). The CDR3 has 14 amino acids. The ends lost 3 bases at V and 7 bases at J; junction bases unmatched: 5. Here the CDR3 DNA reads TGTGCCAGTAGTATCACCGGGACAGGGGCTGGCTACACCTTC. Translating gives CASSITGTGAGYTF.

The V and J genes are TRBV11-2 and TRBJ2-7; 13 bases map to TRBD2. There are 18 residues in the CDR3. V shed 0 bases and J 1 base; nucleotides not matched to a gene: 6. The V gene's germline CDR1 is SGHAT and CDR2 FQNNGV. The CDR3 loop is CASSLEGLAGTFSYEQYF. The CDR3 DNA is TGTGCCAGCAGCTTAGAGGGACTAGCGGGGACCTTTTCCTACGAGCAGTACTTC.

The table lists this clone with a count of one. The rearrangement links TRBV5-1 to TRBJ2-6; possible D gene TRBD1, 5 bases. V lost 5 bases, J lost 6 bases, and 12 bases lay in between. Germline assignment: CDR1 SGHRS and CDR2 YFSETQ. The CDR3 covers 14 residues. The CDR3: CASRLGATANVLTF. DNA of the CDR3: TGCGCCAGCAGGCTAGGGGCCACGGCCAACGTCCTGACTTTC.

V is TRBV28 and J is TRBJ1-2; 7 bases agree with TRBD1. J was trimmed by 4 bases and V by 6 bases; bases with no gene match: 5. The CDR3 is 13 amino acids. Germline V gene lookup returns CDR1 MDHEN and CDR2 SYDVKM. DNA for the CDR3: TGTGCCAGCAGGAAGACAGGGCCCTATGGCTACACCTTC. This encodes CASRKTGPYGYTF.

The V gene is TRBV30, the J gene TRBJ1-3, with TRBD1 matching 12 bases. The germline V gene encodes CDR1 GTSNPN and CDR2 SVGIG (reference sequence). V lost 2 bases and J lost 4; bases outside the gene matches: 9. CDR3 length equals 17 residues. CDR3 in DNA: TGTGCCTGGAGTCCTCCGGGACAGGGGGCGGGAGGAAACACCATATATTTT. Protein sequence: CAWSPPGQGAGGNTIYF.

The chain employs TRBV6-5 and TRBJ1-2; TRBD1 matches at 8 bases. Germline lookup yields CDR1 MNHEY and CDR2 SVGAGI. The V and J ends lost 5 bases and 4 bases, in that order; junction bases with no gene match: 0. The CDR3 covers 12 residues. CDR3 in DNA: TGTGCCAGCAGTCAGGGGGCCTATGGCTACACCTTC. It specifies CASSQGAYGYTF.

The chain combines TRBV5-1 with TRBJ1-1; a possible D gene is TRBD1 (5 bases). The V end was cut by 1 base, the J end by 1 base, with 14 bases between. This CDR3 has 16 amino acids. Per germline, CDR1 SGHRS and CDR2 YFSETQ. CDR3 nucleotides: TGCGCCAGCAGCTTGCGACCGGCAGGGCAGAACACTGAAGCTTTCTTT. Protein: CASSLRPAGQNTEAFF.

V and J are TRBV12-3 or TRBV12-4 and TRBJ2-7; D possibly corresponds to TRBD1 (6 bases). Trimming cost V 8 bases and J 2 bases, with 13 bases left between them. This CDR3 has 13 residues. Here the CDR3 DNA reads TGTGCCAGCTCCCGACAGGCGACCTACGAGCAGTACTTC. Translation gives CASSRQATYEQYF.

In the case of this clone: Within the sample, other DNA sequences also encode this same CDR3. V is TRBV2 and J is TRBJ1-1; D unresolved. V was clipped by 1 base and J by 2 bases, with 8 bases between them. The germline V gene encodes CDR1 SNHLY and CDR2 FYNNEI. The length of the CDR3 is 14 residues. Written as DNA, the CDR3 is TGTGCCAGCAGTGAAGGCGGCCCCAACACTGAAGCTTTCTTT. Protein sequence: CASSEGGPNTEAFF.

The rearrangement uses TRBV18 and TRBJ1-1; unclear D gene. The V gene lost 1 base and the J gene lost 3 bases, with 12 bases spanning the gap. The CDR3 has 15 residues. CDR1 is KGHSH, CDR2 LQKENI, per germline. CDR3 in DNA: TGTGCCAGCTCACCACTCTCGGGTCCCTACACTGAAGCTTTCTTT. It translates to CASSPLSGPYTEAFF.

The gene calls are TRBV29-1 and TRBJ1-1; no reliable D call. Germline V gene lookup returns CDR1 SQVTM and CDR2 ANQGSEA. Trimming removed 5 bases from V and 1 base from J, with 8 bases in between. The CDR3 is 12 residues long. This chain's CDR3 is CSVTVRNTEAFF. The CDR3 nucleotides read TGCAGCGTTACTGTTAGGAACACTGAAGCTTTCTTT. The whole variable domain, filled in from reference TRBV29-1 and TRBJ1-1, reads SAVISQKPSRDICQRGTSLTIQCQVDSQVTMMFWYRQQPGQSLTLIATANQGSEATYESGFVIDKFPISRPNLTFSTLTVSNMSPEDSSIYLCSVTVRNTEAFFGQGTRLTVV.